This T cell receptor beta chain was captured in a study of blood T cell repertoires in COVID-19 (dated by TCRdb to 2018 to 2021). Study-wide context: The collaborator samples originated in the United States, Italy and Spain and spanned the acute and convalescent phases of COVID-19. The prospective study material was composed of cDNA or gDNA derived from T cells, B-cell-depleted T cells, or PBMCs. Deeply sampled blood TCRbeta repertoires from subjects exposed to, actively infected with, or recovered from COVID-19 were included in the dataset. The repertoires were made available in a free public database intended to serve as a resource for research on the immune response to SARS-CoV-2. The samples were drawn from two sources: the first 160 participants of the ongoing ImmuneRACE study, and approximately 1,300 subjects contributed by 6 global collaborators. Sample metadata almost always included a de-identified subject ID, COVID-19 status, age in years and sex. HLA class I and class II types, where available, came from metadata supplied by the sample provider rather than from assay-based typing. On the study overall, not on this receptor specifically: How much clinical and demographic metadata was included differed by source and by participant, and the metadata was provided uncurated.

One collaborating source in Seattle enrolled patients during active infection and followed them longitudinally through the course of disease. Whole blood was collected in K2EDTA tubes by collaborating institutions according to the institutions' own protocols. For TCRbeta analysis, collaborators shipped samples in one of three forms: frozen whole blood, isolated PBMCs, or DNA extracted from either of those sample types. Including cysteine and phenylalanine, the CDR3 has 15 amino acids. Left in the record is the CDR3 DNA by itself, 45 bases read in frame from the first base. V is cut back by 4 bases and J by 3 bases, with 4 bases in the junction unmatched. Via the germline V gene, CDR1 is KGHDR and CDR2 SFDVKD. Details on this clone: Its antigen is still unknown. No base-level quality is on record; no much larger clone is a single base apart.

TCRbeta CDR3 regions were amplified from genomic DNA using the immunoSEQ Assay, a bias-controlled multiplex PCR. The authors' analysis ran thus. The number of nucleated cells in each sample was estimated from the amplification of reference gene primers within the assay. To quantify the absolute abundance of each unique TCRbeta CDR3 rearrangement, sequence reads were collapsed and filtered. For each sample, productive Simpson clonality was calculated as the square root of Simpson's diversity index over productive rearrangements. Not all clones reach the TCRdb copy of this immuneACCESS table, which keeps in-frame sequences only. Checked studies attribute under half of the gap to unresolved V genes and leave the rest unexplained. V and J calls and clone size are those listed in that table; D and trimming were worked out from the DNA. Present in this sample are 300,000 to 400,000 clones, approximately 87% of which were seen just once. The ten largest clonotypes hold nearly 6.5% of the sample.

Sequenced input: peripheral blood. This receptor chain uses TRBV24-1 and TRBJ2-5; 10 bases in between match TRBD1. This sequence originates from a woman between 50 and 59 years old with COVID-19, enrolled during active disease. For the CDR3, the sequence is CATSEAGQGKETQYF. The nucleotides read TGTGCCACCAGTGAGGCGGGACAGGGGAAAGAGACCCAGTACTTC.